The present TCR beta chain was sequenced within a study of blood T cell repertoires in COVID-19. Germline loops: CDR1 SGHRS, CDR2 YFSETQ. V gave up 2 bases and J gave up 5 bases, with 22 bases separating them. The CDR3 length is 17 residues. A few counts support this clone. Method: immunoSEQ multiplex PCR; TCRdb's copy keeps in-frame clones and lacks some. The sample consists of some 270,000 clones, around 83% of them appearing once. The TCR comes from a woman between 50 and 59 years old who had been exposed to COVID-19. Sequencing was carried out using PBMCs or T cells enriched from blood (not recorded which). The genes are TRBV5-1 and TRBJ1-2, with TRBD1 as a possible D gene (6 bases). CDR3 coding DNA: TGCGCCAGCAGCTTTACAGGGTCCGTTAGTCCAGCATATGGCTACACCTTC. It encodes CASSFTGSVSPAYGYTF.